This is a list of T cell receptor beta chains from one sample in a study of T cell responses to AZD1222 COVID-19 vaccine. Measured with immunoSEQ multiplex PCR; TCRdb has only the in-frame clones, and not every one. The sample lists some 120,000 clones; roughly 90% were seen once. The sample here was peripheral blood, taken on day 0 of AZD1222 vaccination. The source of these receptors is an adult in good health. CDR3s include the opening cysteine and the closing phenylalanine or tryptophan. Clone size appears in some rows only: once, few, many, or a class for an expanded clone.

size: .; V: TRBV2; CDR3: CATKPGTHPGEQFF
size: .; V: TRBV30; CDR3: CAWRFLGGQENEQFF
size: .; V: TRBV18; CDR3: CASSPYRWEFYEQYF
size: .; V: TRBV24-1; CDR3: CATSAGTGDQPQHF
size: .; V: TRBV29-1; CDR3: CSVGGGRTYEQYF
size: .; V: TRBV6-5; CDR3: CASRATGTSTDTQYF
size: .; V: TRBV7-2; CDR3: CASSSLGVSNTGELFF
size: once; V: TRBV5-4; CDR3: CASSLHRSGTAKNIQYF
size: once; V: TRBV12-5; CDR3: CASAITGGTEAFF
size: .; V: TRBV3-1/TRBV3-2; CDR3: CASSQGLLRGNTIYF
size: once; V: TRBV19; CDR3: CASSGQGLTYEQYF
size: .; V: TRBV20-1; CDR3: CSDPTSYEQYF
size: few; V: TRBV6-5; CDR3: CASSLTLNQPQHF
size: .; V: TRBV11-2; CDR3: CASSTRQVLQETQYF
size: .; V: TRBV3-1/TRBV3-2; CDR3: CASSQEVGLTDTQYF
size: .; V: TRBV9; CDR3: CASSAHQNTEAFF
size: few; V: TRBV11-3; CDR3: CASSFRGGEETQYF
size: .; V: TRBV6-2/TRBV6-3; CDR3: CASSPDPYSNQPQHF
size: .; V: TRBV29-1; CDR3: CSVATTLGQPQHF
size: .; V: TRBV28; CDR3: CASSLPPGTEAFF
size: .; V: TRBV4-1; CDR3: CASRPQGYNQPQHF
size: few; V: TRBV10-3; CDR3: CAISGQIGFQETQYF
size: .; V: TRBV2; CDR3: CASSELRYSGNTIYF
size: .; V: TRBV28; CDR3: CASRISVRGAYTDTQYF
size: .; V: TRBV2; CDR3: CASRPGTGTYGYTF
size: .; V: TRBV19; CDR3: CASSNARGSNEKLFF